This TCR beta chain emerged from a study of blood T cell repertoires in COVID-19. Study-level background: The United States, Italy and Spain supplied acute and convalescent COVID-19 samples.

The authors' processing: It was from reference gene primer amplification that nucleated cell counts were estimated. Assay used: immunoSEQ multiplex PCR; TCRdb lists only in-frame clones, some missing. V and J calls and clone size come straight from that table; D and trimming were deduced from the DNA. In the table there are some 41,000 clones, under 90% of which are singletons. Sequenced material: peripheral blood. The source of this sequence is a woman between 65 and 79 years old with acute or convalescent COVID-19.

This CDR3 reads CASSDEAGRSGTQYF. In DNA, the CDR3 is TGCGCCAGCAGTGATGAGGCGGGGCGGTCCGGGACCCAGTACTTC. This chain joins TRBV10-1 and TRBJ2-5; perhaps TRBD2 as D (6 bases). The CDR3 length is 15 residues. Trimming removed 3 bases from V and 7 bases from J, with 18 bases in between. The germline gives CDR1 WNHNN, CDR2 SYGVQD (reference sequence).